This passage covers 21 T cell receptor beta chains from one sample sequenced in a study of OX40 agonist ivuxolimab in advanced cancers. Sequencing was performed with immunoSEQ multiplex PCR; in TCRdb, only in-frame clones are kept and a portion is missing. This table has roughly 110,000 clones, less than 95% appearing once. This sample comprised CD4+ or CD8+ T cells sorted from blood, obtained in a trial of the OX40 agonist ivuxolimab. These receptors all come from an adult with an advanced solid tumor such as melanoma, head and neck, liver or kidney cancer.

CDR3 sequence: CASSPWTGGGETQYF. In DNA form, the CDR3 reads TGCGCCAGCAGCCCTTGGACAGGAGGGGGGGAGACCCAGTACTTC. The chain uses TRBV4-3 and TRBJ2-5, with D possibly TRBD1 on 7 matching bases. V dropped 4 bases and J dropped 5 bases, with 17 bases sitting between them. The CDR3 is 15 residues long. In germline, CDR1 is LGHNA, CDR2 YSLEER.

V is TRBV11-2 and J is TRBJ2-1, with D possibly being TRBD1 (6 bases). The V gene's germline CDR1 is SGHAT and CDR2 FQNNGV. V was trimmed by 3 bases and J by 0 bases, leaving 15 bases between them. The CDR3 covers 17 residues. The CDR3 region is CASSFMDSRSSYNEQFF. The CDR3 DNA sequence: TGTGCCAGCAGCTTTATGGACAGTCGAAGCTCCTACAATGAGCAGTTCTTC.

This clone was seen once. The chain is built from TRBV28 and TRBJ1-1; D is unresolved. The V gene lost 5 bases and the J gene lost 1 base, with 11 bases spanning the gap. This CDR3 is built from 14 residues. CDR1 MDHEN and CDR2 SYDVKM come from the germline V gene. CDR3 nucleotides: TGTGCCAGCAGTCCGGGATTCAGGAACACTGAAGCTTTCTTT. The encoded protein is CASSPGFRNTEAFF.

V is TRBV28 and J is TRBJ2-3; 7 bases map to TRBD2. CDR1 is MDHEN, CDR2 SYDVKM, per germline. The V segment lost 6 bases and the J segment 6 bases; nucleotides outside the gene matches: 3. The CDR3 sequence is 12 residues long. In DNA, the CDR3 is TGTGCCAGCAGACTCGGGAGGGATACGCAGTATTTT. Its translation: CASRLGRDTQYF. Filled out from reference TRBV28 and TRBJ2-3, the complete variable domain reads DVKVTQSSRYLVKRTGEKVFLECVQDMDHENMFWYRQDPGLGLRLIYFSYDVKMKEKGDIPEGYSVSREKKERFSLILESASTNQTSMYLCASRLGRDTQYFGPGTRLTVL.

J is TRBJ2-3 and V is TRBV2, with D perhaps assigned TRBD1 or TRBD2 (5 bases each). The germline CDR1 and CDR2 sequences are SNHLY and FYNNEI. The CDR3 runs 16 residues. Trimming removed 6 bases from V and 0 bases from J, with 16 bases in between. The CDR3, as DNA: TGTGCCAGCAGGGCCAGCCTCGGGGCTAGCACAGATACGCAGTATTTT. It is translated as CASRASLGASTDTQYF.

The CDR3 sequence: CASSATGEGSYEQYF. In DNA, the CDR3 is TGCGCCAGCAGCGCAACAGGGGAAGGGAGCTACGAGCAGTACTTC. The chain links TRBV5-1 to TRBJ2-7; 7 positions agree with TRBD1. V trimming: 4 bases; J trimming: 3 bases; junction bases outside the gene matches: 10. This CDR3 is 15 amino acids long. Per the germline V gene, CDR1 is SGHRS and CDR2 is YFSETQ.

This clone was detected once. The chain employs TRBV4-2 and TRBJ2-5; TRBD1 agrees at 7 bases. Germline-derived CDR1 and CDR2 are LGHNA and YNFKEQ. The trim removed 3 bases at V and 4 bases at J, leaving 5 bases unmatched. This CDR3 has 14 residues. CDR3 sequence reads: CASSQGGQVETQYF. CDR3 bases: TGTGCCAGCAGCCAGGGTGGACAGGTAGAGACCCAGTACTTC.

This chain connects TRBV6-1 to TRBJ1-2; tentative D call: TRBD1 (5 bases). The V end was cut by 6 bases, the J end by 8 bases, with 19 bases between. The CDR3 sequence is 14 residues long. Germline CDR1 and CDR2: MNHNS and SASEGT. This CDR3 is CASRTSGAEEGYTF. Written as DNA, the CDR3 is TGTGCCAGCAGGACCAGTGGGGCAGAGGAGGGCTACACCTTC.

The chain carries TRBV4-2 and TRBJ1-1; D call uncertain. From germline, CDR1 is LGHNA and CDR2 YNFKEQ. The CDR3 has 15 residues. V was shortened by 0 bases and J by 1 base, with 9 bases between the two germline ends. The CDR3 DNA sequence: TGTGCCAGCAGCCAAGATCTCGGTAGGAACACTGAAGCTTTCTTT. It codes for CASSQDLGRNTEAFF.

Many counts were recorded for this clone. The chain employs TRBV2 and TRBJ1-5, with unresolved D. Germline-derived CDR1 and CDR2 are SNHLY and FYNNEI. The CDR3 has 12 residues. V lost 2 bases and J 1 base, leaving 0 bases between the germline ends. The CDR3: CASSESNQPQHF. The CDR3 DNA follows: TGTGCCAGCAGTGAAAGCAATCAGCCCCAGCATTTT.

This chain uses TRBV7-3 with TRBJ2-3; 14 bases align to TRBD2. Trimming removed 5 bases from V and 1 base from J; junction bases left unmatched: 2. There are 16 residues in the CDR3. Germline CDR1 SGHTA, CDR2 FQGTGA. The CDR3, as DNA: TGTGCCAGCAGCCCGGGACTAGCGGGGGGCACAGATACGCAGTATTTT. The encoded protein is CASSPGLAGGTDTQYF.

The chain links TRBV7-2 to TRBJ2-3, with D perhaps matching TRBD1 (5 bases). V lost 6 bases, J lost 0 bases, and 13 bases lay in between. The CDR3 is made up of 15 amino acids. CDR1 is SGHTA, CDR2 FQGNSA, per germline. The chain's CDR3 is CASRFRQSSTDTQYF. The CDR3 DNA reads TGTGCCAGCAGATTCCGACAGTCTAGCACAGATACGCAGTATTTT. Combining the CDR3 with reference TRBV7-2 and TRBJ2-3 gives the whole variable domain GAGVSQSPSNKVTEKGKDVELRCDPISGHTALYWYRQSLGQGLEFLIYFQGNSAPDKSGLPSDRFSAERTGGSVSTLTIQRTQQEDSAVYLCASRFRQSSTDTQYFGPGTRLTVL.

The chain has TRBV6-1 and TRBJ1-2; a weak D match, TRBD1 (5 bases). V lost 3 bases, J lost 6 bases, and 17 bases lay in between. Germline CDR1 MNHNS, CDR2 SASEGT. The CDR3 consists of 15 residues. As DNA, the CDR3 is TGTGCCAGCAGTGATATTTTCGGGACCTTTGATGGCTACACCTTC. It codes for CASSDIFGTFDGYTF.

The chain couples TRBV6-5 to TRBJ1-5; 9 bases match TRBD1. CDR1 is MNHEY, CDR2 SVGAGI, per germline. V was clipped by 4 bases and J by 3 bases; unmatched bases: 4. The CDR3 extends over 15 amino acids. The CDR3 region is CASSSTGGTNQPQHF. In DNA, the CDR3 is TGTGCCAGCAGTTCTACAGGGGGCACCAATCAGCCCCAGCATTTT.

The V gene is TRBV7-2, the J gene TRBJ1-1; D may be TRBD1 (6 bases). The V and J ends lost 3 bases and 1 base respectively, with 9 bases between them. This CDR3 is built from 14 residues. From germline, CDR1 is SGHTA and CDR2 FQGNSA. The CDR3, as DNA: TGTGCCAGCAGCTTGGACAGTTCGAACACTGAAGCTTTCTTT. Its protein is CASSLDSSNTEAFF.

The chain joins TRBV7-9 to TRBJ1-2; 7 positions match TRBD1. This CDR3 spans 18 amino acids. CDR1 SEHNR and CDR2 FQNEAQ come from the germline V gene (reference sequence). With 4 bases clipped from V and 3 bases from J, the junction kept 17 bases outside the gene matches. The CDR3 loop is CASSSRQGRFSAYYGYTF. The CDR3 DNA sequence: TGTGCCAGCAGCTCCCGACAGGGTCGATTCAGTGCGTACTATGGCTACACCTTC. Using reference TRBV7-9 and TRBJ1-2 for the parts outside the CDR3, the full variable domain is DTGVSQNPRHKITKRGQNVTFRCDPISEHNRLYWYRQTLGQGPEFLTYFQNEAQLEKSRLLSDRFSAERPKGSFSTLEIQRTEQGDSAMYLCASSSRQGRFSAYYGYTFGSGTRLTVV.

CDR3 residues: CASSPPGGTNYGYTF. CDR3 coding DNA: TGTGCCAGCAGCCCACCGGGCGGTACTAACTATGGCTACACCTTC. The rearrangement links TRBV7-2 to TRBJ1-2; the D is unclear. Between the trimmed V and J ends, which lost 5 bases and 0 bases, there was a span of 13 bases. The CDR3 has 15 amino acids. From germline, CDR1 is SGHTA and CDR2 FQGNSA.

The chain has TRBV19 and TRBJ2-5; weak D call: TRBD2 (7 bases). Germline V gives CDR1 LNHDA, CDR2 SQIVND (reference sequence). V was shortened by 3 bases and J by 5 bases, with 13 bases between the two germline ends. The CDR3 has 14 residues. CDR3 DNA sequence: TGTGCCAGTAGTATTGGACTAGGGGGTGAGACCCAGTACTTC. Translating it yields CASSIGLGGETQYF.

The chain combines TRBV29-1 with TRBJ2-5; 13 positions match TRBD2. This CDR3 region has 13 residues. Germline V gene data show CDR1 as SQVTM and CDR2 as ANQGSEA. The J segment lost 5 bases and the V segment lost 7 bases, leaving 4 bases of the junction unmatched. As DNA, the CDR3 is TGCAGCGGGGCGGGACTAGCGGGGGAGACCCAGTACTTC. Its protein is CSGAGLAGETQYF.

This chain uses TRBV30 with TRBJ1-3; D remains unclear. The CDR3 covers 14 residues. The germline gives CDR1 GTSNPN, CDR2 SVGIG (reference sequence). Trimming shortened V by 2 bases and J by 0 bases, and 8 bases separated the two germline ends. The CDR3 spells CAWSRTLSGNTIYF. The CDR3 DNA is TGTGCCTGGAGTAGGACTCTCTCTGGAAACACCATATATTTT.

The V gene is TRBV5-6, the J gene TRBJ2-7, with D perhaps matching TRBD1 (5 bases). CDR1 and CDR2 (germline): SGHDT, YYEEEE. CDR3 length: 14 amino acids. Trimming shortened V by 4 bases and J by 6 bases, and 17 bases separated the two germline ends. CDR3 region: CASSPPETGSEQYF. The CDR3 DNA is TGTGCCAGCAGCCCCCCAGAAACAGGCTCCGAGCAGTACTTC. Drawing the rest from reference TRBV5-6 and TRBJ2-7, the complete variable domain is DAGVTQSPTHLIKTRGQQVTLRCSPKSGHDTVSWYQQALGQGPQFIFQYYEEEERQRGNFPDRFSGHQFPNYSSELNVNALLLGDSALYLCASSPPETGSEQYFGPGTRLTVT.